The next 22 T cell receptor beta chains were all read from a single sample in a study of graft-versus-host responses after intestinal transplantation. Using immunoSEQ multiplex PCR, the repertoire was profiled, and TCRdb retains in-frame clones only, with some absent. Of almost 8,500 clones detected, about 94% appear once; the ten largest clones hold roughly 2.2%. Here the sequenced sample was PBMCs, taken 11 days after intestinal transplantation. Receptors originate from a human patient who received an intestinal transplant, so some T cells may come from the graft donor.

The chain joins TRBV27 to TRBJ2-3; 8 bases agree with TRBD1. The V gene end was trimmed by 2 bases and the J gene end by 1 base; junction bases not matched to a gene: 11. CDR3 size: 18 residues. Looked up from germline, CDR1 is MNHEY and CDR2 is SMNVEV (reference sequence). CDR3 coding DNA: TGTGCCAGCAGTTTAAGGGGACAGGCCCCATACCGCACAGATACGCAGTATTTT. Its translation is CASSLRGQAPYRTDTQYF.

The rearrangement links TRBV11-2 to TRBJ2-7, with D possibly TRBD2 on 7 matching bases. Trimming cost V 7 bases and J 1 base, with 23 bases left between them. In germline, CDR1 is SGHAT, CDR2 FQNNGV. This CDR3 is built from 17 residues. CDR3 in amino acids: CASTLTWGQGGSYEQYV. For the CDR3, the DNA is TGTGCCAGCACCCTGACTTGGGGGCAGGGAGGGTCCTACGAGCAGTACGTC.

CDR3 bases: TGTGCCAGCAGCCTAAGGGGGCCCAATCAGCCCCAGCATTTT. Translating it yields CASSLRGPNQPQHF. The gene calls are TRBV27 and TRBJ1-5, with TRBD1 matching over 7 bases. V gave up 6 bases and J gave up 3 bases; unmatched junction bases: 5. Germline CDR1 is MNHEY and CDR2 is SMNVEV (reference sequence). The CDR3 contains 14 residues.

The V and J genes are TRBV2 and TRBJ2-1; TRBD2 matches 8 bases. After removal of 5 bases from V and 6 bases from J, the junction contained 9 bases not matched to a gene. The CDR3 sequence is 15 residues long. Germline loops: CDR1 SNHLY, CDR2 FYNNEI. The CDR3 bases are TGTGCCAGCAGTACCACTAGCGGACCCTCCAATGAGCAGTTCTTC. Translation gives CASSTTSGPSNEQFF.

This clone was seen only once. The gene calls are TRBV27 and TRBJ1-5; D is perhaps TRBD1 (5 bases). V was shortened by 8 bases and J by 3 bases, with 14 bases between the two germline ends. Germline values: CDR1 MNHEY, CDR2 SMNVEV (reference sequence). This CDR3 is built from 14 residues. The CDR3, as DNA: TGTGCCAGCGGCTATACAGGCTACAATCAGCCCCAGCATTTT. Its translation: CASGYTGYNQPQHF.

The chain recombines TRBV27 with TRBJ2-7; 10 bases match TRBD1. Germline V gives CDR1 MNHEY, CDR2 SMNVEV (reference sequence). The CDR3 runs 14 residues. With 6 bases clipped from V and 6 bases from J, the junction kept 8 bases outside the gene matches. The CDR3, as DNA: TGTGCCAGCAGCCCCGACAGGGGGCGCGGCGAGCAGTACTTC. Encoded protein: CASSPDRGRGEQYF.

The J gene is TRBJ1-6, the V gene TRBV4-3; tentatively, D is TRBD1 (5 bases). V lost 0 bases, J lost 7 bases, and 10 bases lay in between. CDR1 is LGHNA and CDR2 is YSLEER in the germline V gene. The CDR3 totals 15 residues. The CDR3 nucleotides read TGCGCCAGCAGCCAAGAGGAGGGACTAAATTCACCCCTCCACTTT. Translation gives CASSQEEGLNSPLHF.

The chain has TRBV19 and TRBJ1-2; D is possibly TRBD1 (6 bases). This CDR3 spans 14 amino acids. CDR1 and CDR2 from the germline V gene are LNHDA and SQIVND (reference sequence). V was cut by 5 bases and J by 0 bases, with 10 bases left in between. CDR3 nucleotides: TGTGCCAGTAGTGTCGGACAGACTAACTATGGCTACACCTTC. This encodes CASSVGQTNYGYTF. The variable domain in full, completed from reference TRBV19 and TRBJ1-2, reads DGGITQSPKYLFRKEGQNVTLSCEQNLNHDAMYWYRQDPGQGLRLIYYSQIVNDFQKGDIAEGYSVSREKKESFPLTVTSAQKNPTAFYLCASSVGQTNYGYTFGSGTRLTVV.

The chain is built from TRBV7-2 and TRBJ1-4; 7 nucleotides align to TRBD1. Unmatched junction bases numbered 10, after V lost 5 bases and J lost 4 bases. The CDR3 extends over 16 amino acids. Germline V CDR1 and CDR2: SGHTA, FQGNSA. CDR3 protein: CASSPRQGKSNEKLFF. The CDR3 DNA follows: TGTGCCAGCAGCCCGCGACAGGGAAAGAGTAATGAAAAACTGTTTTTT. Supplemented by reference TRBV7-2 and TRBJ1-4, the full variable domain reads GAGVSQSPSNKVTEKGKDVELRCDPISGHTALYWYRQSLGQGLEFLIYFQGNSAPDKSGLPSDRFSAERTGGSVSTLTIQRTQQEDSAVYLCASSPRQGKSNEKLFFGSGTQLSVL.

The J gene is TRBJ2-1, the V gene TRBV29-1; a possible D gene is TRBD2 (6 bases). This CDR3 region has 16 residues. The germline CDR1 and CDR2 sequences are SQVTM and ANQGSEA. V was shortened by 6 bases and J by 0 bases, with 18 bases between the two germline ends. DNA of the CDR3: TGCAGCGTCGTTGAGCTCTCCGGGAGCTCCTACAATGAGCAGTTCTTC. This sequence encodes CSVVELSGSSYNEQFF.

This sequence joins TRBV2 and TRBJ2-7; maybe TRBD1 (5 bases). V dropped 6 bases and J dropped 0 bases, with 9 bases sitting between them. This CDR3 contains 13 residues. Germline values: CDR1 SNHLY, CDR2 FYNNEI. The CDR3 DNA reads as TGTGCCAGCAGGATAGACAGCTCCTACGAGCAGTACTTC. Translation: CASRIDSSYEQYF.

V and J are TRBV28 and TRBJ1-5; no firm D call. Per the germline V gene, CDR1 is MDHEN and CDR2 is SYDVKM. There are 13 residues in the CDR3. V gave up 8 bases and J gave up 0 bases, with 8 bases separating them. The CDR3 spells CASRSYSNQPQHF. The DNA for the CDR3 is TGTGCCAGCCGGTCCTATAGCAATCAGCCCCAGCATTTT.

This clone is a singleton in its sample. J is TRBJ2-2 and V is TRBV6-6; 8 positions agree with TRBD2. The CDR3 spans 16 residues. Germline loops: CDR1 MNHNY, CDR2 SVGAGI (reference sequence). J lost 6 bases, V lost 5 bases, and 11 bases had no gene match. This CDR3 reads CASSLTTSAWAGELFF. CDR3 DNA sequence: TGTGCCAGCAGTCTCACGACTAGCGCGTGGGCCGGGGAGCTGTTTTTT.

The rearrangement joins TRBV28 to TRBJ2-1; weak D call: TRBD1 (7 bases). The CDR3 covers 17 residues. Germline V gene sequence: CDR1 MDHEN, CDR2 SYDVKM. Trimming removed 5 bases at V and 0 bases at J, with 17 bases between. DNA for the CDR3: TGTGCCAGCAGTGGCAGGGGGGAGTGGGGCTCCTACAATGAGCAGTTCTTC. It specifies CASSGRGEWGSYNEQFF.

This sequence joins TRBV5-1 and TRBJ1-4, with D possibly matching TRBD1 (5 bases). V lost 0 bases and J 8 bases, leaving 14 bases between the germline ends. Germline CDR1 reads SGHRS; CDR2 reads YFSETQ. The CDR3 loop spans 15 amino acids. CDR3: CASSLVGQGGEKLFF. The CDR3 bases are TGCGCCAGCAGCTTGGTGGGGCAGGGTGGCGAAAAACTGTTTTTT.

V gene TRBV12-1 combines with J gene TRBJ2-3; the D call TRBD2 from the table was never checked on the DNA. TRBV12-1 is marked as a pseudogene. The CDR3 contains 17 residues. DNA of the CDR3: TGTGCCAGCAGCTTTGCCGAGACTAGCGGGAGTACCGATACGCAGTATTTT. The encoded protein is CASSFAETSGSTDTQYF.

The chain is built from TRBV11-2 and TRBJ2-2; the match to TRBD2 covers 8 bases. J gave up 6 bases and V 6 bases, and 6 bases lay outside the gene matches. The CDR3 contains 14 residues. Per germline, CDR1 SGHAT and CDR2 FQNNGV. The CDR3 DNA reads as TGTGCCAGCAGTTTCGGGGGGGCACCCGGGGAGCTGTTTTTT. It specifies CASSFGGAPGELFF.

This rearrangement joins TRBV29-1 to TRBJ2-1; perhaps TRBD2 as D (6 bases). CDR3 length: 13 residues. Trimming stripped 7 bases from V and 6 bases from J, with 16 bases between. Germline CDR1 is SQVTM and CDR2 is ANQGSEA. The CDR3 is CSAGEAGRNEQFF. The CDR3 DNA reads as TGCAGCGCCGGGGAGGCGGGGCGCAATGAGCAGTTCTTC.

The rearrangement joins TRBV15 to TRBJ2-1; no clear D. Per the germline V gene, CDR1 is LNHNV and CDR2 is YYDKDF (reference sequence). This CDR3 has 14 residues. The V and J ends lost 0 bases and 1 base respectively, with 4 bases between them. In nucleotides, the CDR3 is TGTGCCACCAGCAGAGATTATTCCTACAATGAGCAGTTCTTC. Its translation: CATSRDYSYNEQFF.

J is TRBJ2-1 and V is TRBV7-9, with TRBD2 identical over 8 bases. CDR3 size: 16 residues. Per germline, CDR1 SEHNR and CDR2 FQNEAQ (reference sequence). With 2 bases clipped from V and 9 bases from J, the junction kept 12 bases outside the gene matches. The CDR3 nucleotides are TGTGCCAGCAGCTTATCGGGAGGGCCAGCGGAGTGTGAGCAGTTCTTC. Encoded protein: CASSLSGGPAECEQFF.

V gene TRBV27 combines with J gene TRBJ2-7; TRBD2 matches 11 bases. CDR1 is MNHEY, CDR2 SMNVEV, per germline (reference sequence). V trimming: 1 base; J trimming: 3 bases; junction bases outside the gene matches: 11. This CDR3 region has 18 residues. The CDR3 bases are TGTGCCAGCAGTTTATATCGGCTAGCGGGGGGCGGTTACTACGAGCAGTACGTC. It translates to CASSLYRLAGGGYYEQYV.

The CDR3 nucleotides read TGTGCCAGCAGAGCCGGGACAGGGGACTTTAATGAGCAGTTCTTC. Encoded protein: CASRAGTGDFNEQFF. The genes are TRBV9 and TRBJ2-1; TRBD1 agrees at 10 bases. Trimming at V came to 5 bases and at J to 7 bases, leaving 9 bases not matched to a gene. Per the germline V gene, CDR1 is SGDLS and CDR2 is YYNGEE. The CDR3 is 15 amino acids.